The clone carrying this T cell receptor beta chain was observed a handful of times. Its antigen is not identified. Time point noted: after neoadjuvant nivolumab, at surgical resection. The table came from immunoSEQ multiplex PCR; TCRdb's copy has only in-frame clones and leaves some out. The sample lists approximately 12,000 clones, 71% occurring once. J was trimmed by 0 bases and V by 4 bases; bases with no gene match: 7. CDR1 MNHNS and CDR2 SASEGT come from the germline V gene. The CDR3 runs to 16 residues. This specimen comes from a study of neoadjuvant anti-PD-1 for oral cavity cancer. Overall study results and limits: Higher pretreatment blood Treg/Th17 ratios correlated with higher pretreatment blood and lower post-treatment tumor TCRbeta clonality.

The specimen comprised PBMCs, sampled after nivolumab (anti-PD-1) treatment. The chain couples TRBV6-1 to TRBJ2-7, with TRBD2 identical over 9 bases. This receptor was taken from a person aged 40 to 85 with oral cavity squamous cell carcinoma. The CDR3 region has the DNA TGTGCCAGCAGTGCACTAGCGGGCCTACCCTCCTACGAGCAGTACTTC. Its protein is CASSALAGLPSYEQYF.